The 5 T cell receptor beta chains given below trace back to one sample, sequenced in a study of T cell responses to AZD1222 COVID-19 vaccine (TCRdb year 2021). The library was produced with the immunoSEQ multiplex PCR assay. TCRdb mirrors the immuneACCESS table, restricted to in-frame sequences. Some clones are absent from its copies; in checked studies, under half trace to an unresolved V gene, and the reason for the others is unknown. The table for this sample lists fewer than 200,000 clones; 75% to 90% of them were counted only once. The leading ten clones occupy roughly 6.5% of the sample. Sample time point, as interpreted from the label and publication: baseline before first vaccination. This sample comprised peripheral blood, obtained on day 0 of AZD1222 vaccination. The receptors were sampled from an adult in good health.

The chain couples TRBV19 to TRBJ1-5; weak D call: TRBD1 (5 bases). V dropped 3 bases and J dropped 1 base, with 10 bases sitting between them. The length of the CDR3 is 15 residues. Germline CDR1 LNHDA, CDR2 SQIVND (reference sequence). DNA for the CDR3: TGTGCCAGTAGTATTTCTTGGGGGAGCAATCAGCCCCAGCATTTT. Amino acids: CASSISWGSNQPQHF.

The chain carries TRBV5-5 and TRBJ1-6; the D is unclear. V was shortened by 4 bases and J by 5 bases, with 13 bases between the two germline ends. The length of the CDR3 is 15 residues. The germline gives CDR1 SGHKS, CDR2 YYEKEE (reference sequence). Here the CDR3 reads CASSLSGPNNSPLHF. The CDR3, as DNA: TGTGCCAGCAGCCTCTCCGGGCCAAATAATTCACCCCTCCACTTT.

The chain couples TRBV9 to TRBJ2-3; D is perhaps TRBD1 (5 bases). Trimming took 0 bases from V and 3 from J, leaving 17 bases between them. This CDR3 is 17 amino acids long. Germline CDR1 and CDR2: SGDLS and YYNGEE. CDR3 nucleotide sequence: TGTGCCAGCAGCGTAGGGGCAATCCGTAGGGGAACAGATACGCAGTATTTT. This gives the protein CASSVGAIRRGTDTQYF.

The rearrangement uses TRBV10-1 and TRBJ2-2; no clear D. Germline loops: CDR1 WNHNN, CDR2 SYGVQD (reference sequence). Trimming took 9 bases from V and 0 from J, leaving 8 bases between them. The CDR3 loop spans 13 amino acids. CDR3 nucleotide sequence: TGCGCCAGTCATTCTGCGAACACCGGGGAGCTGTTTTTT. Its translation: CASHSANTGELFF.

This clone has only one observation. V gene TRBV4-1 combines with J gene TRBJ2-1, with D tentatively TRBD1 or TRBD2 (6 bases each). The CDR3 is made up of 17 amino acids. Germline CDR1 and CDR2: MGHRA and YSYEKL. The V gene lost 0 bases and the J gene lost 3 bases, with 15 bases spanning the gap. This CDR3 reads CASSQDRGRSNYNEQFF. CDR3 DNA sequence: TGCGCCAGCAGCCAAGATCGGGGGCGGTCGAACTACAATGAGCAGTTCTTC.